The entry that follows covers one TCR beta chain sequence. Its antigen is not known. The identical CDR3 is also encoded by other nucleotide sequences in the sample. TCRdb's copy holds only in-frame clones and misses some; the assay was immunoSEQ multiplex PCR. The top ten hold over 15% of the sample, which has about 56,000 clones, over 75% seen once. This sample was included in a study of radiotherapy plus CTLA-4 blockade in lung cancer. Study outcomes and limitations: Blood TCR clones of tumor origin expanded after radiotherapy plus ipilimumab.

CDR3 length: 15 residues. Germline V gene data show CDR1 as SGHRS and CDR2 as YFSETQ. J lost 10 bases, V lost 6 bases, and 10 bases had no gene match. The source of this sequence is a human donor with non-small cell lung cancer who had a complete response to radiotherapy plus ipilimumab. Sample: peripheral blood, taken from a patient treated with radiotherapy plus ipilimumab. This sequence joins TRBV5-1 and TRBJ1-6; 10 nucleotides line up with TRBD1. The CDR3 DNA is TGCGCCAGCACCAGATCGGGACAGGGGAACTCACCCCTCCACTTT. It codes for CASTRSGQGNSPLHF. Full variable domain (outside the CDR3, taken from reference TRBV5-1 and TRBJ1-6): KAGVTQTPRYLIKTRGQQVTLSCSPISGHRSVSWYQQTPGQGLQFLFEYFSETQRNKGNFPGRFSGRQFSNSRSEMNVSTLELGDSALYLCASTRSGQGNSPLHFGNGTRLTVT.